The 15 T cell receptor beta chains given below trace back to one sample, sequenced in a study of cytomegalovirus exposure and HLA in healthy donors. PCR was performed using 60 Vbeta and 13 Jbeta primers. Repertoires were generated with immunoSEQ multiplex PCR, while TCRdb's copy carries only in-frame clones and drops some. The repertoire consists of some 160,000 clones, with just under 70% occurring once and the leading ten covering roughly 4.7%. The sample was PBMCs. These receptors were taken from a man aged 55 to 70 in good health and CMV-seronegative.

CDR3: CASSSAWTSGSYEQYF. The DNA for the CDR3 is TGTGCCAGCAGTTCTGCATGGACTAGCGGATCCTACGAGCAGTACTTC. This chain connects TRBV28 to TRBJ2-7; 10 bases fit TRBD2. V shed 4 bases, J shed 1 base, and the junction held 7 bases outside the gene matches. CDR1 and CDR2 (germline): MDHEN, SYDVKM. The CDR3 contains 16 residues.

This clone was observed a few times. This chain connects TRBV5-1 to TRBJ2-1; a weak D match, TRBD2 (6 bases). The CDR3 extends over 15 amino acids. CDR1 SGHRS and CDR2 YFSETQ come from the germline V gene. The V and J ends lost 5 bases and 0 bases respectively, with 12 bases between them. This CDR3 is CASSYGGFSYNEQFF. CDR3 nucleotide sequence: TGCGCCAGCAGTTACGGGGGTTTCTCCTACAATGAGCAGTTCTTC.

V is TRBV18 and J is TRBJ2-5, with 7 nucleotides matching TRBD1. Germline-derived CDR1 and CDR2 are KGHSH and LQKENI. The CDR3 is 15 amino acids. The trim removed 3 bases at V and 1 base at J, leaving 5 bases unmatched. The DNA for the CDR3 is TGTGCCAGCTCACCTAGCCCAGGGGGCCAAGAGACCCAGTACTTC. Protein product: CASSPSPGGQETQYF.

About this clone: The same CDR3 arises from other DNA sequences in this sample as well. The V gene is TRBV15, the J gene TRBJ1-1, with TRBD1 matching 7 bases. Trimming removed 8 bases from V and 2 bases from J; junction bases left unmatched: 8. The germline gives CDR1 LNHNV, CDR2 YYDKDF (reference sequence). There are 14 residues in the CDR3. CDR3 protein: CATSRDRRNTEAFF. CDR3 nucleotide sequence: TGTGCCACCTCGCGGGACAGACGAAACACTGAAGCTTTCTTT.

This chain joins TRBV5-8 and TRBJ2-2, with D uncertain. In germline, CDR1 is SGHTS, CDR2 YDEGEE. V lost 2 bases, J lost 3 bases, and 11 bases lay in between. This CDR3 contains 15 residues. The chain's CDR3 is CASSFGVVDTGELFF. The DNA of the CDR3 is TGTGCCAGCAGCTTCGGTGTGGTGGACACCGGGGAGCTGTTTTTT.

This clone was seen more than once but under ten times. The chain uses TRBV7-2 and TRBJ1-5; 8 positions match TRBD1. The CDR3 spans 16 residues. With 1 base clipped from V and 4 bases from J, the junction kept 6 bases outside the gene matches. CDR1 and CDR2 from the germline V gene are SGHTA and FQGNSA. For the CDR3, the DNA is TGTGCCAGCAGCTTAGGGCAGGGGGCGGGAAATCAGCCCCAGCATTTT. Amino acids: CASSLGQGAGNQPQHF.

The chain employs TRBV7-2 and TRBJ1-1; a possible D gene is TRBD1 (5 bases). Germline V gene sequence: CDR1 SGHTA, CDR2 FQGNSA. Trimming took 3 bases from V and 1 from J, leaving 15 bases between them. CDR3 length: 16 amino acids. The DNA for the CDR3 is TGTGCCAGCAGCTTCCCAGGGTTCATGGAGAACACTGAAGCTTTCTTT. Residues: CASSFPGFMENTEAFF.

The chain combines TRBV2 with TRBJ2-5, with 10 bases identical to TRBD1. V lost 7 bases to trimming and J lost 3 bases; unmatched junction nucleotides: 8. The CDR3 contains 15 residues. The V gene's germline CDR1 is SNHLY and CDR2 FYNNEI. CDR3 residues: CASTGDRGQEETQYF. The CDR3 DNA reads as TGTGCCAGCACCGGAGACAGGGGGCAAGAAGAGACCCAGTACTTC.

The chain employs TRBV10-1 and TRBJ2-2; 11 positions match TRBD2. CDR1 WNHNN and CDR2 SYGVQD come from the germline V gene (reference sequence). Unmatched junction bases numbered 6, after V lost 3 bases and J lost 6 bases. CDR3 length: 16 residues. The CDR3 DNA sequence: TGCGCCAGCAGTGATTCCGGGACTAGCGGCCCCGGGGAGCTGTTTTTT. Translating it yields CASSDSGTSGPGELFF.

There are a few counts of this clone. The chain is built from TRBV7-8 and TRBJ1-1; 8 nucleotides line up with TRBD1. Germline CDR1 SGHVS, CDR2 FQNEAQ. The CDR3 consists of 13 residues. The junction had 2 bases not matched to a gene; V was cut back by 2 bases and J by 6 bases. CDR3 sequence (DNA): TGTGCCAGCAGCTTACAGGGGGCCCCTGAAGCTTTCTTT. Its translation is CASSLQGAPEAFF.

This sequence joins TRBV7-2 and TRBJ2-7; 7 bases fit TRBD1. The CDR3 spans 15 residues. Trimming cost V 2 bases and J 4 bases; bases outside gene matches: 8. CDR1 is SGHTA and CDR2 is FQGNSA in the germline V gene. The CDR3 here is CASSLRRQGLYEQYF. The CDR3 region has the DNA TGTGCCAGCAGCTTACGGAGACAGGGATTATACGAGCAGTACTTC.

V and J are TRBV30 and TRBJ2-7; TRBD2 agrees at 16 bases. In germline, CDR1 is GTSNPN, CDR2 SVGIG (reference sequence). Trimming removed 3 bases from V and 7 bases from J; junction bases left unmatched: 6. The CDR3 totals 15 residues. CDR3 amino acids: CAWSGTSGRAGEQYF. DNA for the CDR3: TGTGCCTGGAGCGGGACTAGCGGGAGGGCAGGGGAGCAGTACTTC.

The chain recombines TRBV4-3 with TRBJ2-2; 7 positions match TRBD1. This CDR3 is built from 16 residues. Trimming at V came to 1 base and at J to 1 base, leaving 3 bases not matched to a gene. Germline V gene sequence: CDR1 LGHNA, CDR2 YSLEER. CDR3 DNA sequence: TGCGCCAGCAGCCAAGGTTACAGGGGGAACACCGGGGAGCTGTTTTTT. As protein: CASSQGYRGNTGELFF.

The table lists this clone with a few counts. The CDR3 loop is CASSRRTSDYEQYF. DNA of the CDR3: TGTGCCAGCAGCCGCCGGACTAGCGACTACGAGCAGTACTTC. The chain couples TRBV11-2 to TRBJ2-7; 9 bases map to TRBD2. Germline trimming cut 5 bases from V and 3 bases from J; bases unmatched to any gene: 5. CDR1 is SGHAT and CDR2 is FQNNGV in the germline V gene. There are 14 residues in the CDR3. The full variable domain, rest sourced from reference TRBV11-2 and TRBJ2-7, is EAGVAQSPRYKIIEKRQSVAFWCNPISGHATLYWYQQILGQGPKLLIQFQNNGVVDDSQLPKDRFSAERLKGVDSTLKIQPAKLEDSAVYLCASSRRTSDYEQYFGPGTRLTVT.

This clone was seen once. This chain uses TRBV5-4 with TRBJ1-5, with D unclear. There are 14 residues in the CDR3. Germline V gives CDR1 SGHNT, CDR2 YYREEE (reference sequence). Between the trimmed V and J ends, which lost 2 bases and 4 bases, there was a span of 10 bases. CDR3 region: CASSFGPGNQPQHF. CDR3 nucleotides: TGTGCCAGCAGCTTCGGTCCGGGGAATCAGCCCCAGCATTTT.